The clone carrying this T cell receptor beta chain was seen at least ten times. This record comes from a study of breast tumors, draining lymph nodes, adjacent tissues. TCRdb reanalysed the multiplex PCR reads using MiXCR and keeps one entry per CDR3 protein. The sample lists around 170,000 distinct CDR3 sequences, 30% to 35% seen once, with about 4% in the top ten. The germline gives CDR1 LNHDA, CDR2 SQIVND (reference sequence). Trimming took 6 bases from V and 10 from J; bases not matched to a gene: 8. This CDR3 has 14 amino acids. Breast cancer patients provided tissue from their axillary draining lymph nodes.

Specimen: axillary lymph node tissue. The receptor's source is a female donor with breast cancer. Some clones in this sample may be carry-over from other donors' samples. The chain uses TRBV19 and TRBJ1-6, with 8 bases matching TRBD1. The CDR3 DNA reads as TGTGCCAGTAGGCACAGGGGGGAGATGTCACCCCTCCACTTT. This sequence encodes CASRHRGEMSPLHF.